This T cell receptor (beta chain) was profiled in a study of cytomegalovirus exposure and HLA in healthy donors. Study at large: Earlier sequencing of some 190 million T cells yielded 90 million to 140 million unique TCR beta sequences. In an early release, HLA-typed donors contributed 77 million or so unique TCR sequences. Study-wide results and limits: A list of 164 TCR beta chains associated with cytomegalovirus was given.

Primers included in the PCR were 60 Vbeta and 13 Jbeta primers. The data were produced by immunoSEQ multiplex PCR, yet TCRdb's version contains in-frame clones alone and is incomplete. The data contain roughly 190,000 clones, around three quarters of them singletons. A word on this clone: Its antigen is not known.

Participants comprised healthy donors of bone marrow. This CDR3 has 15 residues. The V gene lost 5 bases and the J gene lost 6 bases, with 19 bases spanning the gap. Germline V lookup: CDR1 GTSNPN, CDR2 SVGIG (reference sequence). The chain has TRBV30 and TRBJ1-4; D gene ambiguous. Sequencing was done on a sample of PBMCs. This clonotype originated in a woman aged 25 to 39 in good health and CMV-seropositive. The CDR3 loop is CAWVHRGRRDEKLFF. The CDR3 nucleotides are TGTGCCTGGGTACATAGAGGGAGAAGGGATGAAAAACTGTTTTTT.